This entry describes one T cell receptor (beta chain). This sample was taken from a study of blood T cell repertoires in COVID-19. Study details: Whether acute or convalescent, the COVID-19 samples came from the United States, Italy and Spain. Sources were T cells, B-cell-depleted T cells, or PBMCs; the material itself was cDNA or gDNA.

CDR1 LNHDA and CDR2 SQIVND come from the germline V gene (reference sequence). The CDR3 sequence is 19 residues long. The trim removed 11 bases at V and 4 bases at J, leaving 19 bases unmatched. The method was immunoSEQ multiplex PCR; TCRdb's version includes in-frame clones alone and lacks a portion of them. This table has some 85,000 clones, around 75% appearing once. The sample comprised peripheral blood. The chain recombines TRBV19 with TRBJ2-1; 14 nucleotides line up with TRBD2. This clonotype was sampled from a man aged 65-85 years with COVID-19, enrolled during active disease. The CDR3 bases are TGTGCCTCCACCATGGAAGGACTAGCGGGGGGTACGAAGTACAATGAGCAGTTCTTC. Translated, it gives CASTMEGLAGGTKYNEQFF.